A selection of T cell receptor beta chains follows, all from one sample in a study of T-cell memory formation after mild COVID-19. TCRdb reprocessed the 5' RACE reads with MiXCR, giving one entry per CDR3 protein. This repertoire shows roughly 400,000 distinct CDR3 sequences, about a sixth found once; its top ten account for about 22%. Material for sequencing was PBMCs or a T cell subset sorted from them (not recorded which). Source of these receptors: a man between 18 and 29 years old who had mild COVID-19 (a few samples of this study predate the infection). Cell type and time point are not known. Both conserved end residues are part of each CDR3. A D gene is named only where the DNA matches it firmly. Expanded clones are given a class, and other clones once, few, many or no size at all.

cdr3_nt	cdr3_aa	v_call	j_call	clone_size	d_call
TGTGCCACCCGACCGGGGTCAAGCTCCTACAATGAGCAGTTCTTC	CATRPGSSSYNEQFF	TRBV7-8	TRBJ2-1	few	NA
TGTGCCAGCAGCGTAGGGCCCTCCTTCGGGTTACATGAGCAGTTCTTC	CASSVGPSFGLHEQFF	TRBV9	TRBJ2-1	once	NA
TGCGCCAGCAGGCGACGAGCAGATACGCAGTATTTT	CASRRRADTQYF	TRBV5-1	TRBJ2-3	few	NA
TGTGCCAGCGAACGGGGCCAAGTCCTCCACTTT	CASERGQVLHF	TRBV25-1	TRBJ1-6	once	NA
TGTGCCAGCAGCTTAGCGCTAAGAGGGGAAAAACTGTTTTTT	CASSLALRGEKLFF	TRBV7-2	TRBJ1-4	NA	NA
TGTGCCAGCACGTCTAGCGGGGGGGCCGAGGCCCAGTACTTC	CASTSSGGAEAQYF	TRBV4-2	TRBJ2-5	few	TRBD2
TGTGCCAGCAGTTTACGGGGGCCCGACTCACCCCTCCACTTT	CASSLRGPDSPLHF	TRBV27	TRBJ1-6	NA	NA
TGTGCCAGCAGTTACTCGGTCGGCCGGAGCTCCTACGAGCAGTACTTC	CASSYSVGRSSYEQYF	TRBV6-5	TRBJ2-7	few	NA
TGCAGTGCTGGAGGGGCTAGCGGGGTCTACAATGAGCAGTTCTTC	CSAGGASGVYNEQFF	TRBV20-1	TRBJ2-1	NA	TRBD2
TGTGCCAGCAGTTTACCCTCGAACACTGAAGCTTTCTTT	CASSLPSNTEAFF	TRBV12-3/TRBV12-4	TRBJ1-1	few	NA
TGTGCCAGCACTCCACACGGAGGGGCGAACACTGAAGCTTTCTTT	CASTPHGGANTEAFF	TRBV6-6	TRBJ1-1	NA	NA
TGTGCCAGCAGCGTACAGGGGGATAATGAAAAACTGTTTTTT	CASSVQGDNEKLFF	TRBV9	TRBJ1-4	NA	TRBD1
TGTGCCAGCAGCTTGGACCCCGGGACAGGATACGAGCAGTACTTC	CASSLDPGTGYEQYF	TRBV7-9	TRBJ2-7	few	TRBD1
TGCAGTGCCCCATCGGCAGTAACCAAAAACATTCAGTACTTC	CSAPSAVTKNIQYF	TRBV20-1	TRBJ2-4	NA	NA
TGTGCCAGCAGTTACTTGACGTCGGACACTGAAGCTTTCTTT	CASSYLTSDTEAFF	TRBV6-5	TRBJ1-1	NA	NA
TGCGCCAGCAGCCAAGGGGGACAGGGGGCGAATTGGGCTAACTATGGCTACACCTTC	CASSQGGQGANWANYGYTF	TRBV4-3	TRBJ1-2	few	TRBD1
TGTGCCAGCAGCGTAGCTGAGGGTACCGCCAATACGCAGTATTTT	CASSVAEGTANTQYF	TRBV9	TRBJ2-3	few	NA
TGTGCCAGCAGCCCACGGAGTCAGGAGCTCTATGGCTACACCTTC	CASSPRSQELYGYTF	TRBV7-8	TRBJ1-2	NA	NA
TGCGCCAGCAGCCACGAGGCCAGACGGGGACCCTACAATGAGCAGTTCTTC	CASSHEARRGPYNEQFF	TRBV5-1	TRBJ2-1	NA	NA
TGTGCCAGCAGCTTACAGGCTGGAAACACCATATATTTT	CASSLQAGNTIYF	TRBV7-6	TRBJ1-3	few	NA
TGTGCCAGCAGCGGTGTTGGGGATACGCAGTATTTT	CASSGVGDTQYF	TRBV7-3	TRBJ2-3	many	NA
TGTGCCAGCTCACCAAGTCAACAAGGGGACTATGGCTACACCTTC	CASSPSQQGDYGYTF	TRBV18	TRBJ1-2	few	NA
TGCAGTGCTAGAAGAACAGCGGTCTATGGCTACACCTTC	CSARRTAVYGYTF	TRBV20-1	TRBJ1-2	few	NA
TGTGCCAGCAGAGGCAGGGGATTCGGCCAGCCCCAGCATTTT	CASRGRGFGQPQHF	TRBV6-2/TRBV6-3	TRBJ1-5	NA	NA
TGTGCCAGCAGTCGGGACAGGCTCTATGGCTACACCTTC	CASSRDRLYGYTF	TRBV12-3/TRBV12-4	TRBJ1-2	few	TRBD1
TGTGCCAGCAGCCTGGAGTATGGGCGGGGATTC	CASSLEYGRGF	TRBV7-9	TRBJ2-1	few	NA
TGCGCCAGCAGCGCGGACAGTCGCTACACTGAAGCTTTCTTT	CASSADSRYTEAFF	TRBV5-1	TRBJ1-1	few	NA
TGCGCCAGCAGATGGACGGGGGGAAACACTGAAGCTTTCTTT	CASRWTGGNTEAFF	TRBV10-2	TRBJ1-1	few	NA
TGCGCCAGCAGCCATGTTGACACCACCGGGGAGCTGTTTTTT	CASSHVDTTGELFF	TRBV4-3	TRBJ2-2	few	NA
TGTGCCAGCAGTTACTTCGGACAGGGGCAGGAAAAACTGTTTTTT	CASSYFGQGQEKLFF	TRBV6-5	TRBJ1-4	few	TRBD1
TGTGCCTGGAGTTTGGCGGGGGCCGCTAATGAAAAACTGTTTTTT	CAWSLAGAANEKLFF	TRBV30	TRBJ1-4	NA	NA
TGTGCCAGCAGTTTGTTTGGGACAGGGTCTGAAAAACTGTTTTTT	CASSLFGTGSEKLFF	TRBV12-3/TRBV12-4	TRBJ1-4	few	TRBD1
TGCGCCAGCAGCCAAGATGGTCGTGACACTGAAGCTTTCTTT	CASSQDGRDTEAFF	TRBV4-3	TRBJ1-1	NA	NA
TGTGCCAGCAGAAAGAGGGGCCCCTACGAGCAGTACTTC	CASRKRGPYEQYF	TRBV6-1	TRBJ2-7	NA	NA
TGTGCCAGCAGCTTGTTTCAGGACCCGGGGCAGTTCTTC	CASSLFQDPGQFF	TRBV7-2	TRBJ2-1	few	NA
TGTGCCAGCTCACCACAAGAACAGGGGGTGAACACTGAAGCTTTCTTT	CASSPQEQGVNTEAFF	TRBV18	TRBJ1-1	NA	TRBD1
TGTGCCAGCAGCTTTACAGGGGAAGGAGATACGCAGTATTTT	CASSFTGEGDTQYF	TRBV7-3	TRBJ2-3	many	TRBD1
TGTGCCAGCAGTTTAGGCGCCCGGGGGGAGCAGTATTTT	CASSLGARGEQYF	TRBV12-3/TRBV12-4	TRBJ2-3	few	TRBD2
TGCAGTGCACGGACCGACGCCGCGGAGACCCAGTACTTC	CSARTDAAETQYF	TRBV20-1	TRBJ2-5	NA	NA
TGTGCCAGCAGTTACTCTCAGCGGGGGTTTTCCTACAATGAGCAGTTCTTC	CASSYSQRGFSYNEQFF	TRBV6-5	TRBJ2-1	NA	TRBD2
TGTGCCAGCAGGCAGACAGGGAGCAGGGCCCAGTACTTC	CASRQTGSRAQYF	TRBV27	TRBJ2-5	few	TRBD1
TGTGCCAGCCGGGGAAGAGCGGGGCCGCCGGATACGCAGTATTTT	CASRGRAGPPDTQYF	TRBV5-4	TRBJ2-3	few	TRBD2
TGTGCCAGCAGCTTATTTACCGGGACTAGCCAAGAGACCCAGTACTTC	CASSLFTGTSQETQYF	TRBV7-9	TRBJ2-5	NA	TRBD2
TGTGCCAGCAGCTTTCGACGGGACACCACACTTTCTAGCACAGATACGCAGTATTTT	CASSFRRDTTLSSTDTQYF	TRBV7-9	TRBJ2-3	few	NA
TGTGCCAGCAGCTTGGACCCAGGGGCCGGAAACACCATATATTTT	CASSLDPGAGNTIYF	TRBV7-3	TRBJ1-3	few	NA
TGTGCCAGCTCACCAGTGCCTTGGACGGAGGGAAACACCATATATTTT	CASSPVPWTEGNTIYF	TRBV18	TRBJ1-3	many	NA
TGTGCCAGCGGGGTTGGGGGGGAGGATACGCAGTATTTT	CASGVGGEDTQYF	TRBV3-2	TRBJ2-3	few	NA
TGTGCCAGCCGGATCGGGGGGAATAGTAACACTGAAGCTTTCTTT	CASRIGGNSNTEAFF	TRBV13	TRBJ1-1	NA	NA
TGTGCCAGCAGCCCCCGGCGAGTGGGTATGATAGAAAAACTGTTTTTT	CASSPRRVGMIEKLFF	TRBV7-9	TRBJ1-4	few	NA
TGTGCCAGCACATATGGCGGAGACCTGAACACTGAAGCTTTCTTT	CASTYGGDLNTEAFF	TRBV7-2	TRBJ1-1	NA	NA
TGTGCCAGCAGCGTTGGGGGGACCCCCCCAGAGACCCAGTACTTC	CASSVGGTPPETQYF	TRBV9	TRBJ2-5	few	NA
TGTGCCAGCAGCCAATTAGGACAGACGACAGATACGCAGTATTTT	CASSQLGQTTDTQYF	TRBV3-1	TRBJ2-3	NA	NA
TGTGCCACCAAAACCATGAAAAACACCGGGGAGCTGTTTTTT	CATKTMKNTGELFF	TRBV7-2	TRBJ2-2	once	NA
TGCGCCAGCAGCTTGCCAGCGAAAAGCACAGATACGCAGTATTTT	CASSLPAKSTDTQYF	TRBV5-1	TRBJ2-3	many	NA